This is a list of T cell receptor beta chains from one sample in a study of low-dose radiotherapy and immunotherapy resistance in tumors. Via MiXCR, TCRdb re-called the reads, giving one row per CDR3 protein. In the table there are about 84,000 distinct CDR3 sequences, around a sixth of which are singletons. Source: PBMCs, taken after low-dose radiotherapy plus immunotherapy. Receptor source: a male donor with prostate cancer. The CDR3 runs from the conserved cysteine through the conserved F or W. D genes are given only for firm matches. Rows may omit the clone size; those that give it use once, few, many or a size class.

j_call: TRBJ2-7; v_call: TRBV6-2/TRBV6-3; clone_size: many; d_call: TRBD2; cdr3_aa: CASRIAGGYEQYF; cdr3_nt: TGTGCCAGCAGAATAGCGGGAGGTTACGAGCAGTACTTC
j_call: TRBJ2-5; v_call: TRBV28; clone_size: NA; d_call: NA; cdr3_aa: CASSNRTYRVSETQYF; cdr3_nt: TGTGCCAGCAGTAACCGGACCTACAGGGTATCGGAGACCCAGTACTTC
j_call: TRBJ1-6; v_call: TRBV6-2/TRBV6-3; clone_size: NA; d_call: NA; cdr3_aa: CASSYGISSYNSPLHF; cdr3_nt: TGTGCCAGCAGTTACGGGATTAGCTCCTATAATTCACCCCTCCACTTT
j_call: TRBJ2-7; v_call: TRBV15; clone_size: many; d_call: TRBD2; cdr3_aa: CATSRDFGGGSYEQYF; cdr3_nt: TGTGCCACCAGCAGAGATTTTGGGGGGGGTTCCTACGAGCAGTACTTC
j_call: TRBJ2-2; v_call: TRBV5-1; clone_size: few; d_call: TRBD2; cdr3_aa: CASSLASGRARTGELFF; cdr3_nt: TGCGCCAGCAGCTTGGCAAGCGGGAGGGCCCGGACCGGGGAGCTGTTTTTT
j_call: TRBJ2-7; v_call: TRBV6-2/TRBV6-3; clone_size: many; d_call: TRBD2; cdr3_aa: CASSPRTSPYEQYF; cdr3_nt: TGTGCCAGCAGTCCCCGGACTAGTCCCTACGAGCAGTACTTC
j_call: TRBJ2-7; v_call: TRBV27; clone_size: many; d_call: TRBD1; cdr3_aa: CASSETGTGGFYEQYF; cdr3_nt: TGTGCCAGCAGTGAAACCGGGACAGGGGGCTTCTACGAGCAGTACTTC
j_call: TRBJ2-7; v_call: TRBV6-2/TRBV6-3; clone_size: many; d_call: TRBD2; cdr3_aa: CASSYGLAGVRYEQYF; cdr3_nt: TGTGCCAGCAGTTACGGCCTAGCGGGAGTCAGGTACGAGCAGTACTTC
j_call: TRBJ2-7; v_call: TRBV6-2/TRBV6-3; clone_size: many; d_call: TRBD2; cdr3_aa: CASSYGTSGYEQYF; cdr3_nt: TGTGCCAGCAGTTACGGGACTAGCGGCTACGAGCAGTACTTC
j_call: TRBJ2-7; v_call: TRBV7-9; clone_size: many; d_call: TRBD2; cdr3_aa: CASSYLAGGYEQYF; cdr3_nt: TGTGCCAGCAGCTACCTAGCGGGAGGCTACGAGCAGTACTTC
j_call: TRBJ2-1; v_call: TRBV10-3; clone_size: NA; d_call: NA; cdr3_aa: CAISDADEQFF; cdr3_nt: TGTGCCATCAGTGACGCGGATGAGCAGTTCTTC
j_call: TRBJ2-7; v_call: TRBV12-3/TRBV12-4; clone_size: many; d_call: TRBD2; cdr3_aa: CASTLRGLHYEQYF; cdr3_nt: TGTGCCAGCACCCTACGGGGACTACACTACGAGCAGTACTTC
j_call: TRBJ2-7; v_call: TRBV27; clone_size: many; d_call: NA; cdr3_aa: CASSLQYTSSYEQYF; cdr3_nt: TGTGCCAGCAGTTTACAGTACACCTCCTCCTACGAGCAGTACTTC
j_call: TRBJ2-5; v_call: TRBV2; clone_size: many; d_call: NA; cdr3_aa: CASSEGVETQYF; cdr3_nt: TGTGCCAGCAGTGAGGGGGTTGAGACCCAGTACTTC
j_call: TRBJ1-1; v_call: TRBV7-2; clone_size: many; d_call: NA; cdr3_aa: CASSLGSARLNTEAFF; cdr3_nt: TGTGCCAGCAGCTTAGGATCAGCGCGCTTGAACACTGAAGCTTTCTTT
j_call: TRBJ1-5; v_call: TRBV6-4; clone_size: many; d_call: NA; cdr3_aa: CASPAVWPQHF; cdr3_nt: TGTGCCTCGCCGGCGGTATGGCCCCAGCATTTT
j_call: TRBJ2-2; v_call: TRBV7-2; clone_size: many; d_call: TRBD2; cdr3_aa: CASRTSGVNTGELFF; cdr3_nt: TGTGCCAGCAGGACTAGCGGGGTTAACACCGGGGAGCTGTTTTTT
j_call: TRBJ1-5; v_call: TRBV28; clone_size: many; d_call: NA; cdr3_aa: CASSAETGYSNQPQHF; cdr3_nt: TGTGCCAGCAGTGCAGAGACCGGGTATAGCAATCAGCCCCAGCATTTT
j_call: TRBJ1-5; v_call: TRBV24-1; clone_size: many; d_call: NA; cdr3_aa: CATSVGAQPQHF; cdr3_nt: TGTGCCACCAGTGTGGGCGCACAGCCCCAGCATTTT
j_call: TRBJ1-4; v_call: TRBV2; clone_size: NA; d_call: NA; cdr3_aa: CASSEMGYREKLFF; cdr3_nt: TGTGCCAGCAGTGAAATGGGGTACCGTGAAAAACTGTTTTTT
j_call: TRBJ1-5; v_call: TRBV20-1; clone_size: many; d_call: NA; cdr3_aa: CSARDPLTDQPQHF; cdr3_nt: TGCAGTGCTAGAGATCCTTTAACCGATCAGCCCCAGCATTTT
j_call: TRBJ1-1; v_call: TRBV30; clone_size: many; d_call: NA; cdr3_aa: CAWSVIHSTEAFF; cdr3_nt: TGTGCCTGGAGTGTAATCCATAGCACTGAAGCTTTCTTT
j_call: TRBJ2-1; v_call: TRBV20-1; clone_size: many; d_call: TRBD2; cdr3_aa: CSAHGLAGGWNEQFF; cdr3_nt: TGCAGTGCCCACGGACTAGCGGGAGGGTGGAATGAGCAGTTCTTC
j_call: TRBJ2-2; v_call: TRBV20-1; clone_size: many; d_call: TRBD2; cdr3_aa: CSARAVSGRGGTGELFF; cdr3_nt: TGCAGTGCTAGAGCAGTTAGCGGGAGGGGGGGGACCGGGGAGCTGTTTTTT
j_call: TRBJ2-3; v_call: TRBV12-3/TRBV12-4; clone_size: many; d_call: NA; cdr3_aa: CASTGTDTQYF; cdr3_nt: TGTGCCAGCACCGGCACAGATACGCAGTATTTT
j_call: TRBJ2-2; v_call: TRBV6-6; clone_size: many; d_call: NA; cdr3_aa: CASSDSGQPNTGELFF; cdr3_nt: TGTGCCAGCAGTGATTCAGGGCAGCCGAACACCGGGGAGCTGTTTTTT